This T cell receptor beta chain is drawn from a study of shared clonotypes between healthy human individuals. About the study: Three CD4 naive, three CD4 memory, two CD8 naive and one CD8 memory plate were used per donor.

It was into CD45RA+ naive and CD45RA-negative memory subsets that the CD4+ cells were split. Each cell subset's genomic DNA was divided evenly among several immunoSEQ plates. The method was immunoSEQ multiplex PCR; TCRdb's version includes in-frame clones alone and lacks a portion of them. Among about 700,000 clones, approximately 79% were seen once, and the ten largest hold over 1.5%. Germline V gene data show CDR1 as SQVTM and CDR2 as ANQGSEA. The V gene lost 4 bases and the J gene lost 8 bases, with 8 bases spanning the gap. There are 10 residues in the CDR3. This chain joins TRBV29-1 and TRBJ1-1; TRBD1 might be the D (6 bases). The specimen was memory CD4+ T cells sorted from blood. Subset given: CD45RA-negative fraction. The clonotype originates from a woman in her 30s in good health. The DNA for the CDR3 is TGCAGCGTTGCAGGGGCGGAAGCTTTCTTT. As protein: CSVAGAEAFF.